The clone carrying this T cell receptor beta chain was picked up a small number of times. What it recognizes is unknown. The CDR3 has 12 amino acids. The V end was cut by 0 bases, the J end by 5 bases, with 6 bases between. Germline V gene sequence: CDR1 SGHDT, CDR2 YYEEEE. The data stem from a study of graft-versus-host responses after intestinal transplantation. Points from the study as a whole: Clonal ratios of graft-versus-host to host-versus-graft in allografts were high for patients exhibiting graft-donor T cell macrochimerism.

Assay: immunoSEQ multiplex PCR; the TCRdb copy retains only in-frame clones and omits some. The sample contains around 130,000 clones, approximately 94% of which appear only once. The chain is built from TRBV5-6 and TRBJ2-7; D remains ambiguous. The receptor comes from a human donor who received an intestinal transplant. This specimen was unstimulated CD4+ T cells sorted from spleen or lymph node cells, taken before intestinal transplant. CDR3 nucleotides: TGTGCCAGCAGCTTGGTATCCCACGAGCAGTACTTC. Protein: CASSLVSHEQYF.